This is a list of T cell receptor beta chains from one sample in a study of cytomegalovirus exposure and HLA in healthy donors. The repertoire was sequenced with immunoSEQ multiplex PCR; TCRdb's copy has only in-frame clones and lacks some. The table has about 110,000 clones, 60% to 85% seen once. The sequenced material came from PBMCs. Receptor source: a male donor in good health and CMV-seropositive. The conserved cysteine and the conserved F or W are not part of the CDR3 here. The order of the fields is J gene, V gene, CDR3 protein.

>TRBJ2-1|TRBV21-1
ASSPCGGIAASRDNEQF
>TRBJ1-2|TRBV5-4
ASSTGQGAYGYT
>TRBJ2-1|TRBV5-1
ASSLSLAGGAYNEQF
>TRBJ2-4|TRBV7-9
ASVNQGAKNIQY
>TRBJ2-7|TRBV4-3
ASSQPRQGGSYEQY
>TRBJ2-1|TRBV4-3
ASSQERAGETGYNEQF
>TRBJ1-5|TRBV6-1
ASSAGRGRGNQPQH
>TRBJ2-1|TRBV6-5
ASSYPGLAGREQF
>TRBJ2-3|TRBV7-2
ASSLVGDTQY
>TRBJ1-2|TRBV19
ASSAGQGAAGYT
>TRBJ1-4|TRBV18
ASSATNEKLF
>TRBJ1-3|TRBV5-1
ASSLEAGYGTIY
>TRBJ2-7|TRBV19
ATSHRLAQTYEQY
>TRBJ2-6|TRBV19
ASNDGQGARGANVLT
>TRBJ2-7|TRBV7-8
ASSLEGTVGTYEQY
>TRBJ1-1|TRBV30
AWDAGLGTEAF
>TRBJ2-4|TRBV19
ASSILDLGGKNIQY
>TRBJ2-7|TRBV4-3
ASSQDRVSTYEQY
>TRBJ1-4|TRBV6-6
ASSYSGNLGSEKLF
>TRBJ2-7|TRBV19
ASSTTGDPSVGYEQY
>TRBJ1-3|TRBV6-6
ASSGTGVGNTIY
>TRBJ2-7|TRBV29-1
SALRLAGGYQTYEQY
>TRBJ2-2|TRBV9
ASSVYGSGGELF
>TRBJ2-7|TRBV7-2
ASSGGDRAYEQY
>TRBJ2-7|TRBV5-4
ASSPDRGGSYEQY
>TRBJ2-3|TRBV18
ASSPRLTGGSTDTQY
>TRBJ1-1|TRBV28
ASSSYLHRGPATEAF
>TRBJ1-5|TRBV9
ASSPGEFIQPQH
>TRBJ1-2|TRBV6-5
ASSYSGGQGARGYT
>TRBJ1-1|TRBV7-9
ASSEDRGGRGTEAF